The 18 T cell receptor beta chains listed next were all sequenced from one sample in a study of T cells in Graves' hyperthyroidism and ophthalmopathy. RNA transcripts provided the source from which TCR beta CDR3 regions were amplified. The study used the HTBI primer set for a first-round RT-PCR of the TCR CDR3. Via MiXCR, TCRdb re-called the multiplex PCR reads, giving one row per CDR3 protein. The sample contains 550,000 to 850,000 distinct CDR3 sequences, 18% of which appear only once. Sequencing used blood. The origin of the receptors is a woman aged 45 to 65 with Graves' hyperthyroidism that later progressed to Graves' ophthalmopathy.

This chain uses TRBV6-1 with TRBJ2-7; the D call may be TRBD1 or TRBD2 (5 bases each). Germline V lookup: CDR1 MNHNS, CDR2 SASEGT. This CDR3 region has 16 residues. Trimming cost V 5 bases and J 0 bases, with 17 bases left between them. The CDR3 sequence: CASSPNEWGSSYEQYF. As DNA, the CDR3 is TGTGCCAGCAGTCCCAACGAGTGGGGGAGCTCCTACGAGCAGTACTTC.

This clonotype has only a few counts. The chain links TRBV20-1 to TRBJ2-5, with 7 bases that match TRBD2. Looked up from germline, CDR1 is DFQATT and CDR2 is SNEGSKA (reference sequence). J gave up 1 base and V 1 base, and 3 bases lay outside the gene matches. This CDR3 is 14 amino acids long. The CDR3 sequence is CSARGPSGQETQYF. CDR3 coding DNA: TGCAGTGCTAGAGGGCCTAGCGGCCAAGAGACCCAGTACTTC.

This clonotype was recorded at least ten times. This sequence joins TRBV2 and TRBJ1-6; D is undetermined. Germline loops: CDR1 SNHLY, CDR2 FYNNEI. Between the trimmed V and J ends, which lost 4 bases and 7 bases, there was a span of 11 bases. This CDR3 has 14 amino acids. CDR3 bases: TGTGCCAGCAGTGTAGAAACAGTCAATTCACCCCTCCACTTT. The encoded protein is CASSVETVNSPLHF.

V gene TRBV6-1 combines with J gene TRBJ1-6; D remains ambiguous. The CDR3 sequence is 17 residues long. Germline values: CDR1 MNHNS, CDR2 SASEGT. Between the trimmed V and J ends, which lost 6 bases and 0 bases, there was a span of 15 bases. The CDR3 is CASRTLTGSSYNSPLHF. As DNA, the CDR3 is TGTGCCAGCAGAACCCTCACCGGTAGCTCCTATAATTCACCCCTCCACTTT.

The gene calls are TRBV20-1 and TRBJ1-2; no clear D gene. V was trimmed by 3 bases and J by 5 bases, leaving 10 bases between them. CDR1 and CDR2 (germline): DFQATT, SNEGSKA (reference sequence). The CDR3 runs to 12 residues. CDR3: CSASQVGYGYTF. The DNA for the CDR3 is TGCAGTGCTAGCCAGGTTGGTTATGGCTACACCTTC.

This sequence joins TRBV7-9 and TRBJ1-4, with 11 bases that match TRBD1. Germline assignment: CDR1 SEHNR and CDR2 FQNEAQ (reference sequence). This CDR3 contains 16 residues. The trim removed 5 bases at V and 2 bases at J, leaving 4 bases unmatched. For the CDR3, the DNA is TGTGCCAGCAGCAGGGGACAGGGGGGCACTAATGAAAAACTGTTTTTT. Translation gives CASSRGQGGTNEKLFF.

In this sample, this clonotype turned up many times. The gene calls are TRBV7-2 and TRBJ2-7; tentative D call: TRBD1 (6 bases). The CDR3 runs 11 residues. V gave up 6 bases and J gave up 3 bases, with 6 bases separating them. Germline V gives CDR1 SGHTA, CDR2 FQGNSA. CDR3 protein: CASRDSYEQYF. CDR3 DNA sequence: TGTGCCAGCAGGGACAGCTACGAGCAGTACTTC.

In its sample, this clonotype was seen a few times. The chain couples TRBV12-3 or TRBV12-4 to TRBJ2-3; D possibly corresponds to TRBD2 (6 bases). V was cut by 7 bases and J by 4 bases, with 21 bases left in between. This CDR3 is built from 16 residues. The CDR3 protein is CASNPSPTGVPDTQYF. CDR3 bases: TGTGCCAGCAACCCAAGCCCAACGGGGGTGCCAGATACGCAGTATTTT.

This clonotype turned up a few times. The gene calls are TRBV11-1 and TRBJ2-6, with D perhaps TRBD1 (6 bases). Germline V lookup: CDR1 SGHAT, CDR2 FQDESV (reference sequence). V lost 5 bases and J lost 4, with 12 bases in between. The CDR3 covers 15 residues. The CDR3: CASSQTGPGANVLTF. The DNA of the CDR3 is TGTGCCAGCAGCCAAACAGGGCCCGGGGCCAACGTCCTGACTTTC.

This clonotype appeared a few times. This chain's CDR3 is CSEEGHAGDLQETQYF. The CDR3 DNA follows: TGCAGTGAGGAGGGGCACGCGGGGGACCTTCAAGAGACCCAGTACTTC. The chain combines TRBV20-1 with TRBJ2-5, with TRBD2 matching 7 bases. Trimming at V came to 7 bases and at J to 2 bases, leaving 16 bases not matched to a gene. Germline V gene lookup returns CDR1 DFQATT and CDR2 SNEGSKA (reference sequence). This CDR3 is built from 16 residues.

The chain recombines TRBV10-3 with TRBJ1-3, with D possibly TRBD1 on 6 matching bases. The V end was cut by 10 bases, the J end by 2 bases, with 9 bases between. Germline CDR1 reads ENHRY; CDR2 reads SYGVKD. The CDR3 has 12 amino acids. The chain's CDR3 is CATRGPGNTIYF. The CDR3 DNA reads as TGTGCCACCAGGGGCCCTGGAAACACCATATATTTT.

CDR3 nucleotide sequence: TGTGCCAGCAGTTCTCGGGACCTCTATGGCTACACCTTC. This translates into CASSSRDLYGYTF. V gene TRBV27 combines with J gene TRBJ1-2; D is possibly TRBD1 (5 bases). V was shortened by 4 bases and J by 4 bases, with 10 bases between the two germline ends. The CDR3 extends over 13 amino acids. Germline V CDR1 and CDR2: MNHEY, SMNVEV (reference sequence).

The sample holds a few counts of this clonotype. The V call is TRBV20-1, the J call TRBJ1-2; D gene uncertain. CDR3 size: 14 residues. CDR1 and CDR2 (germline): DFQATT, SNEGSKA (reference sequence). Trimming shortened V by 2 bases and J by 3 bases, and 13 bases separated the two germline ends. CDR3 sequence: CSARSSRGDYGYTF. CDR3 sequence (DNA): TGCAGTGCTAGATCTTCCAGAGGAGACTATGGCTACACCTTC.

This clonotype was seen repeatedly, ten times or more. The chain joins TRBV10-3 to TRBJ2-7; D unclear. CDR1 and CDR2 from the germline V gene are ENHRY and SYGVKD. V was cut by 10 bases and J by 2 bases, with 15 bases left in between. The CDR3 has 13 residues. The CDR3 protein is CATATGRTYEQYF. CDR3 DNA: TGTGCCACCGCGACGGGCCGAACCTACGAGCAGTACTTC.

CDR3: CASSPVQGLIGEQYF. In DNA, the CDR3 is TGCGCCAGCAGCCCAGTACAGGGGTTGATCGGCGAGCAGTACTTC. The gene calls are TRBV5-1 and TRBJ2-7; 7 bases match TRBD1. V trimming: 4 bases; J trimming: 6 bases; junction bases outside the gene matches: 13. The CDR3 loop spans 15 amino acids. CDR1 and CDR2 (germline): SGHRS, YFSETQ.

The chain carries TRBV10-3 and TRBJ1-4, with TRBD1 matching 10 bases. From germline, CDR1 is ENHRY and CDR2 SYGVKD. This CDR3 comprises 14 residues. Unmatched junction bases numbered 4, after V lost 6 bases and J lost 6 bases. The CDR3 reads CAIRSGTGDEKLFF. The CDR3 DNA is TGTGCCATCAGATCCGGGACAGGGGATGAAAAACTGTTTTTT.

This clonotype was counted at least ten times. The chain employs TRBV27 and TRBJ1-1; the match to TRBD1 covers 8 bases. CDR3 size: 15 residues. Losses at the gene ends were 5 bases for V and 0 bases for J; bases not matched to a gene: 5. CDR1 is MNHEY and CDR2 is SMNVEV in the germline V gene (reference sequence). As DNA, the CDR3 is TGTGCCAGCAGTGATGGGACAGGCGTGAACACTGAAGCTTTCTTT. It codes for CASSDGTGVNTEAFF.

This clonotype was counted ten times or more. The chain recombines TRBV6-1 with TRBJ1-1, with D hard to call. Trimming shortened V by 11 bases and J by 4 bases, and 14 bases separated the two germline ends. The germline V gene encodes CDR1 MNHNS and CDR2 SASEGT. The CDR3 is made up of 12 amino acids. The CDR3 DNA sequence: TGTGCCTGGGTTCGGGTTCTCACTGAAGCTTTCTTT. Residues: CAWVRVLTEAFF.